This T cell receptor beta chain was recorded in a study of tumor and adjacent non-tumor tissue in lung cancer. For the study at large: On average, productive TCRbeta reads reached 4 million to 4.5 million per sample.

This sample's RNA came from whole unsorted tissue. The CDR3 is 13 residues long. Three rounds of nested PCR, following a modified ARM-PCR protocol, produced the TCRbeta library. Each CDR3 protein is one row after TCRdb ran MiXCR on the multiplex PCR reads. The table records 100,000 to 150,000 distinct CDR3 sequences, about 66% of them present only once. Worth noting for this clonotype: As yet, its antigen is unknown. The CDR3 end shows no conserved phenylalanine or tryptophan, and so a read error is likely.

Whole-study results and caveats: Normal lung showed higher cumulative top 100 clone frequency than tumor. Tumor tissue had significantly higher TCR diversity than normal lung.

This TCR was sampled from a man aged 30 to 45 with non-small cell lung cancer. The chain has TRBV12-3 or TRBV12-4 and TRBJ1-6, with D possibly matching TRBD1 (5 bases). Source material: lung tumor tissue. CDR3 region: CASSFGRGSPLHL. For the CDR3, the DNA is TGTGCCAGTAGTTTCGGGAGGGGCTCACCCCTCCACCTT.